The clone carrying this TCR beta chain was recorded a few times. Its antigen is not identified. This sample is part of a study of cytomegalovirus exposure and HLA in healthy donors. General study findings and limits: A later look showed TCR association rates differing by HLA locus, highest for DRB1 and lowest for HLA-C.

The PCR ran on 60 Vbeta and 13 Jbeta primers. Assay: immunoSEQ multiplex PCR; the TCRdb copy retains only in-frame clones and omits some. This sample carries some 130,000 clones, around 83% of them seen once, and the ten largest clones take approximately 1%. This TCR was recovered from a human donor in good health. The specimen sequenced was PBMCs.

CDR3 sequence (DNA): TGTGCCAGCAGCCAAGATACAGGACGGAACACTGAAGCTTTCTTT. Translated: CASSQDTGRNTEAFF. This chain connects TRBV4-2 to TRBJ1-1, with D perhaps matching TRBD1 (5 bases). This CDR3 is 15 amino acids long. Trimming cost V 0 bases and J 1 base, with 9 bases left between them. The germline V gene encodes CDR1 LGHNA and CDR2 YNFKEQ.